This T cell receptor (beta chain) was observed in a study of blood T cell repertoires in COVID-19. Using immunoSEQ multiplex PCR, the repertoire was profiled, and TCRdb retains in-frame clones only, with some absent. This table holds about 200,000 clones, approximately 80% found once. Germline lookup yields CDR1 ENHRY and CDR2 SYGVKD. The CDR3 spans 13 residues. Trimming removed 6 bases from V and 3 bases from J, with 9 bases in between. This clonotype was sampled from a woman of 80 years or more with acute or convalescent COVID-19. The chain employs TRBV10-3 and TRBJ1-5; D possibly corresponds to TRBD1 (5 bases). Sequencing was done on a sample of peripheral blood. The DNA for the CDR3 is TGTGCCATCAGGGCAGGGCCCAATCAGCCCCAGCATTTT. This codes for CAIRAGPNQPQHF.